A single sample gave rise to the 8 T cell receptor beta chains below, sequenced in a study of blood T cell repertoires in COVID-19. Sequenced by immunoSEQ multiplex PCR; TCRdb stores in-frame clones only, minus some. The sample carries 300,000 to 450,000 clones, around 90% recorded once. Sequenced input: peripheral blood. Every receptor here comes from a human donor in a cohort sampled during active COVID-19.

The chain employs TRBV6-5 and TRBJ2-7; D perhaps matches TRBD1 (6 bases). Per the germline V gene, CDR1 is MNHEY and CDR2 is SVGAGI. CDR3 length equals 14 residues. The ends were cut back, 5 bases at V and 0 bases at J, with 11 bases in the middle. CDR3 in amino acids: CASSPGQSSYEQYF. The CDR3 DNA follows: TGTGCCAGCAGTCCCGGACAGAGCTCCTACGAGCAGTACTTC.

V is TRBV6-6 and J is TRBJ1-5; a weak D match, TRBD1 (6 bases). The CDR3 extends over 13 amino acids. Looked up from germline, CDR1 is MNHNY and CDR2 is SVGAGI (reference sequence). Trimming left V 5 bases short and J 5 bases short, with 10 bases between. The CDR3 reads CASSSQGYQPQHF. CDR3 in DNA: TGTGCCAGCAGTAGCCAGGGGTATCAGCCCCAGCATTTT.

This sequence joins TRBV7-8 and TRBJ1-5, with D tentatively TRBD1 (5 bases). Trimming shortened V by 4 bases and J by 1 base, and 17 bases separated the two germline ends. The CDR3 is 17 amino acids. Germline values: CDR1 SGHVS, CDR2 FQNEAQ. DNA for the CDR3: TGTGCCAGCAGCTCGTCCCTGAGTCGGGGGAGCAATCAGCCCCAGCATTTT. It translates to CASSSSLSRGSNQPQHF.

The table lists this clone with a few counts. V and J are TRBV2 and TRBJ1-1, with TRBD1 as a possible D gene (6 bases). The V and J ends lost 6 bases and 4 bases respectively, with 12 bases between them. Germline V gene data show CDR1 as SNHLY and CDR2 as FYNNEI. This CDR3 comprises 13 residues. The CDR3 DNA reads TGTGCCAGCAGCTCGGACAGCAGCACTGAAGCTTTCTTT. The encoded protein is CASSSDSSTEAFF.

CDR3 residues: CASSRDSFEKLFF. The CDR3 nucleotides read TGTGCCAGCTCAAGGGACAGCTTCGAAAAACTGTTTTTT. V is TRBV18 and J is TRBJ1-4, with 7 positions matching TRBD1. The CDR3 length is 13 residues. Losses at the gene ends were 5 bases for V and 8 bases for J; bases not matched to a gene: 5. Germline CDR1 is KGHSH and CDR2 is LQKENI. The full variable domain, rest sourced from reference TRBV18 and TRBJ1-4, is NAGVMQNPRHLVRRRGQEARLRCSPMKGHSHVYWYRQLPEEGLKFMVYLQKENIIDESGMPKERFSAEFPKEGPSILRIQQVVRGDSAAYFCASSRDSFEKLFFGSGTQLSVL.

The V gene is TRBV14, the J gene TRBJ2-1, with D unclear. The CDR3 totals 12 residues. Germline CDR1 reads SGHDN; CDR2 reads FVKESK. V lost 2 bases, J lost 3 bases, and 2 bases lay in between. The CDR3 is CASSQRYNEQFF. CDR3 coding DNA: TGTGCCAGCAGCCAACGCTACAATGAGCAGTTCTTC.

This chain uses TRBV28 with TRBJ2-7; 7 bases line up with TRBD1. V lost 6 bases and J lost 5; bases outside the gene matches: 13. The CDR3 has 15 residues. Germline lookup yields CDR1 MDHEN and CDR2 SYDVKM. CDR3 in DNA: TGTGCCAGCAGCCCGCGAATGGCAGGGGGACACGAGCAGTACTTC. It encodes CASSPRMAGGHEQYF.

The rearrangement joins TRBV2 to TRBJ2-3; D might be TRBD1 (6 bases). This CDR3 has 15 amino acids. Trimming cost V 6 bases and J 1 base, with 14 bases left between them. In germline, CDR1 is SNHLY, CDR2 FYNNEI. CDR3 DNA sequence: TGTGCCAGCAGGACAGGCGGAATGGGCACAGATACGCAGTATTTT. Amino acids: CASRTGGMGTDTQYF.